The 2 T cell receptor beta chains presented below share a single source sample, sequenced in a study of cytotoxic CD8 clonotypes in ibrutinib-treated CLL. Profiled with immunoSEQ multiplex PCR; TCRdb holds only in-frame clones, not every one. The top ten hold around 15% of the sample, which has more than 50,000 clones, 57% seen once. Sequenced here: PBMCs, sampled after 12 months of ibrutinib treatment. The origin of the receptors is a human donor with chronic lymphocytic leukemia.

As DNA, the CDR3 is TGTGCCAGCAGTGAAGCGGGTGCGGGGGTGTTGGGCACAGATACGCAGTATTTT. Translation gives CASSEAGAGVLGTDTQYF. The chain links TRBV6-1 to TRBJ2-3, with 7 bases that match TRBD2. Trimming removed 0 bases from V and 1 base from J; junction bases left unmatched: 10. This CDR3 is 18 amino acids long. The V gene's germline CDR1 is MNHNS and CDR2 SASEGT.

The V and J genes are TRBV5-6 and TRBJ2-4; D possibly corresponds to TRBD2 (6 bases). This CDR3 has 14 amino acids. The V gene's germline CDR1 is SGHDT and CDR2 YYEEEE. V was cut by 4 bases and J by 7 bases, with 15 bases left in between. The CDR3 sequence: CASSPGDRGNIQYF. Here the CDR3 DNA reads TGTGCCAGCAGCCCCGGAGATCGGGGGAACATTCAGTACTTC.